Given below is one TCR beta chain in context. The germline V gene encodes CDR1 LNHDA and CDR2 SQIVND (reference sequence). J was trimmed by 3 bases and V by 3 bases; bases with no gene match: 6. This CDR3 comprises 16 residues. These data belong to a study of blood T cell repertoires in COVID-19. The method was immunoSEQ multiplex PCR; TCRdb's version includes in-frame clones alone and lacks a portion of them. Found here are more than 250,000 clones, more than 75% of them singletons; the top ten hold 1%. Sequenced input: peripheral blood. This sequence originates from a man aged 50 or older with active or convalescent COVID-19. This chain links TRBV19 with TRBJ1-5; TRBD1 matches at 9 bases. In DNA form, the CDR3 reads TGTGCCAGTAGTATTATGGGGGACAGGGCCAATCAGCCCCAGCATTTT. Its translation is CASSIMGDRANQPQHF.